This T cell receptor beta chain was documented in a study of B cell selection in AIRE deficiency. Regulatory T cells were sorted as CD4+CD25hiCD127low/negative cells. The CDR3 loop spans 15 amino acids. Losses at the gene ends were 4 bases for V and 0 bases for J; bases not matched to a gene: 6. Germline V CDR1 and CDR2: SGHRS, YFSETQ. Only in-frame clones appear in the TCRdb table, and some are missing; sequencing was by immunoSEQ multiplex PCR. Here the sample spans approximately 18,000 clones, about 93% being singletons. This clone was found a few times. This sequence was found in a human donor in good health. Sequencing used CD4+CD25+ Tregs sorted from PBMCs. The chain has TRBV5-1 and TRBJ2-7, with 8 bases matching TRBD2. The CDR3 DNA reads as TGCGCCAGCAGCCAAAATAGCGGGATCTCCTACGAGCAGTACTTC. Its translation: CASSQNSGISYEQYF.